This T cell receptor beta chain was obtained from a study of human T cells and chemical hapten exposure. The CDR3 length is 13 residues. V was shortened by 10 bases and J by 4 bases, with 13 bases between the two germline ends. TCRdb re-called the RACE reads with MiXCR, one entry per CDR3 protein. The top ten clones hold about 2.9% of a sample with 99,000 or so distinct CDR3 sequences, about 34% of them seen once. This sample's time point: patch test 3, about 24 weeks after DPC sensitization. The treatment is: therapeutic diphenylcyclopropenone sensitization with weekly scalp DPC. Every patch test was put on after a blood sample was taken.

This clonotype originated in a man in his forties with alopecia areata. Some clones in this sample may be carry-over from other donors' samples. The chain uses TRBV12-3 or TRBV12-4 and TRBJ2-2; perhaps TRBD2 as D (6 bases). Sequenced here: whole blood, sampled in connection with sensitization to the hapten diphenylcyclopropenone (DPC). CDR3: CATQGLSTGELFF. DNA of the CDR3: TGTGCCACCCAGGGACTTTCCACCGGGGAGCTGTTTTTT.